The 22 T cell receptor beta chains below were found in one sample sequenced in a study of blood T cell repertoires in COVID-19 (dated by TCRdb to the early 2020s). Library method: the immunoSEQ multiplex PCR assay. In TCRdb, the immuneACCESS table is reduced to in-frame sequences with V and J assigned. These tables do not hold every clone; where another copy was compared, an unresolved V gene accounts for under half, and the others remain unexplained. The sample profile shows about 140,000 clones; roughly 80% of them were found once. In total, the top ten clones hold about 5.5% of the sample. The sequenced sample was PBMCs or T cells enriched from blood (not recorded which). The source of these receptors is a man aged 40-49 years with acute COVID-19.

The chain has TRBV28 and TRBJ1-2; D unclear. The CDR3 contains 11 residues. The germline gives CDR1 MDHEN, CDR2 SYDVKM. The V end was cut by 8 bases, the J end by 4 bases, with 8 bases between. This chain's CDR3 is CASGGSYGYTF. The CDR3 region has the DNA TGTGCCAGCGGCGGGAGCTATGGCTACACCTTC.

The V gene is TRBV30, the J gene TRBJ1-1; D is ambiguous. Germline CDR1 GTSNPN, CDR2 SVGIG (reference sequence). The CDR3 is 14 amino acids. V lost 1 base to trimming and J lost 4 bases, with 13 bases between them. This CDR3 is CAWSDPPVGTEAFF. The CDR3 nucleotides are TGTGCCTGGAGTGACCCCCCGGTTGGCACTGAAGCTTTCTTT.

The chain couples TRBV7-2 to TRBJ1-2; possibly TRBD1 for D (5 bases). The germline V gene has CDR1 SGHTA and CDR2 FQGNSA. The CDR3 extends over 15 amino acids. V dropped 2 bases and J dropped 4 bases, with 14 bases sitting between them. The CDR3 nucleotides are TGTGCCAGCAGCTTAAGCCCCCAAGGGGTCTATGGCTACACCTTC. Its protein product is CASSLSPQGVYGYTF.

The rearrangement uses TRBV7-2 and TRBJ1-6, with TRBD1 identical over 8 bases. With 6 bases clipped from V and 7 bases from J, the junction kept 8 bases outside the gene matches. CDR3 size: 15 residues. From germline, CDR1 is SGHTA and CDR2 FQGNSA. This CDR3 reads CASRRIQGANSPLHF. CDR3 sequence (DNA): TGTGCCAGCAGACGAATCCAGGGGGCGAATTCACCCCTCCACTTT.

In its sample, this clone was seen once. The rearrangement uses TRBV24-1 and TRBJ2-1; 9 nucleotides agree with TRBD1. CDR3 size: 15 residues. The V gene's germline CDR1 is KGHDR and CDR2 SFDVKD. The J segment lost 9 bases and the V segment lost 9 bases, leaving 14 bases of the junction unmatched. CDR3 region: CATGRARDRDGEQFF. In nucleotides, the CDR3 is TGTGCCACCGGCCGAGCTAGGGACAGGGATGGTGAGCAGTTCTTC.

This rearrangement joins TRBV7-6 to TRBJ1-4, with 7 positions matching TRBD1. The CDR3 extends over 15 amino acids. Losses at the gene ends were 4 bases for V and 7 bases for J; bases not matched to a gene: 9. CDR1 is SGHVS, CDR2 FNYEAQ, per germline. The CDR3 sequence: CASSSTGFSGEKLFF. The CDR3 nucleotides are TGTGCCAGCAGCTCGACAGGGTTTTCAGGTGAAAAACTGTTTTTT.

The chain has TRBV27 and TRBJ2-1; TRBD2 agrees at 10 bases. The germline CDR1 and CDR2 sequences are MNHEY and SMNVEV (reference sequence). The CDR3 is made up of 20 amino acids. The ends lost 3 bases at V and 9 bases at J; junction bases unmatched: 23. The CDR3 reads CASSFLTLGKREGQTAEQFF. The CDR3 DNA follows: TGTGCCAGCAGTTTTTTGACGCTTGGTAAGCGGGAGGGCCAAACCGCTGAGCAGTTCTTC.

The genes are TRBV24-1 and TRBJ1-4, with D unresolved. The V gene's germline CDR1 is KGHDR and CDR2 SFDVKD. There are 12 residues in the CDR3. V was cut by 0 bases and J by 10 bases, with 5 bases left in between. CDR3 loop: CATSDLGGKLFF. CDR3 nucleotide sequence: TGTGCCACCAGTGATTTGGGAGGAAAACTGTTTTTT.

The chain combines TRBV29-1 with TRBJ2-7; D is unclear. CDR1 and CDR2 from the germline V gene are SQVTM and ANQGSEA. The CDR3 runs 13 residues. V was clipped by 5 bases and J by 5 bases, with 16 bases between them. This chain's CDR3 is CSVSDTPDDEQYF. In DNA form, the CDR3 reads TGCAGCGTTTCCGACACCCCGGATGACGAGCAGTACTTC.

The CDR3 spells CASTLTGAGGYTF. Written as DNA, the CDR3 is TGTGCCAGCACCCTGACAGGGGCAGGCGGCTACACCTTC. The chain uses TRBV12-3 or TRBV12-4 and TRBJ1-2, with 8 positions matching TRBD1. This CDR3 is 13 amino acids long. J lost 8 bases, V lost 7 bases, and 9 bases had no gene match.

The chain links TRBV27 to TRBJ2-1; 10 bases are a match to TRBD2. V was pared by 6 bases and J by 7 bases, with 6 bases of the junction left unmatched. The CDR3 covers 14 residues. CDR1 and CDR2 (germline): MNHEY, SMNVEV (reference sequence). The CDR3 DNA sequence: TGTGCCAGCAGGTGGACTAGCGGATATAATGAGCAGTTCTTC. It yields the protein CASRWTSGYNEQFF.

CDR3 region: CASSLETGGWTEAFF. CDR3 in DNA: TGTGCCAGCAGCTTAGAAACAGGGGGTTGGACTGAAGCTTTCTTT. The rearrangement uses TRBV5-5 and TRBJ1-1; the match to TRBD1 covers 8 bases. Per the germline V gene, CDR1 is SGHKS and CDR2 is YYEKEE (reference sequence). V gave up 2 bases and J gave up 5 bases; unmatched junction bases: 8. This CDR3 is 15 amino acids long.

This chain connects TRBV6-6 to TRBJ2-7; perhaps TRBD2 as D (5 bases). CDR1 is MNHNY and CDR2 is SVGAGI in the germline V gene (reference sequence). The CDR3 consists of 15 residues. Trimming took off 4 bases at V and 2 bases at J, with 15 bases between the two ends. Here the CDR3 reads CASSFDGVEAYEQYF. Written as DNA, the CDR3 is TGTGCCAGCAGTTTCGACGGGGTTGAGGCCTACGAGCAGTACTTC.

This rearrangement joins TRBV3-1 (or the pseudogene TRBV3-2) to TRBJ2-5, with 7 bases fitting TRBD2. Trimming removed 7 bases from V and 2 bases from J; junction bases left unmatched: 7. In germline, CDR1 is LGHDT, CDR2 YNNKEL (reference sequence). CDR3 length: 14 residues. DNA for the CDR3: TGTGCCAGCACCCGGGACTACCGACAAGAGACCCAGTACTTC. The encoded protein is CASTRDYRQETQYF.

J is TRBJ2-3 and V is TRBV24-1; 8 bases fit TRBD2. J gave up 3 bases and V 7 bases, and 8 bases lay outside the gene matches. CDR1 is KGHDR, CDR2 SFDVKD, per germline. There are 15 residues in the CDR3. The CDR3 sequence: CATRGTRGRTDTQYF. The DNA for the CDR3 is TGTGCCACCAGGGGGACTAGGGGTAGGACAGATACGCAGTATTTT.

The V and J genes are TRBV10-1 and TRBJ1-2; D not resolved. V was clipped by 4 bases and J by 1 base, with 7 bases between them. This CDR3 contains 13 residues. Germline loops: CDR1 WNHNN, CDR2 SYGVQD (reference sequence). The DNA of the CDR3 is TGCGCCAGCAGTGTGAGGATTAACTATGGCTACACCTTC. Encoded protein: CASSVRINYGYTF.

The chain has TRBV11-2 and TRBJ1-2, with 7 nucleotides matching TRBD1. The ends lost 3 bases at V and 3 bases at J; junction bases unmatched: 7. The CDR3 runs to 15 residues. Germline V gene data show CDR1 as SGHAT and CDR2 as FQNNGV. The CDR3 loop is CASSFMNRGDYGYTF. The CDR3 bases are TGTGCCAGCAGCTTTATGAACAGGGGAGACTATGGCTACACCTTC.

Written as DNA, the CDR3 is TGTGCCAGCTTTGCTGGGACAAACAAGCTTTTGCCCCAGCATTTT. Encoded protein: CASFAGTNKLLPQHF. The V and J genes are TRBV28 and TRBJ1-5; tentatively, D is TRBD1 (6 bases). V was cut by 8 bases and J by 9 bases, with 23 bases left in between. The germline V gene has CDR1 MDHEN and CDR2 SYDVKM. This CDR3 is 15 amino acids long.

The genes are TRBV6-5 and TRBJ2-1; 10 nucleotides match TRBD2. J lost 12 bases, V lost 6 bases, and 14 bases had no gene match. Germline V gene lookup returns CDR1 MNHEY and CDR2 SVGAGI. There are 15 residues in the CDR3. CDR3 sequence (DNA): TGTGCCAGCAGCCGAGACTTAGCGGGAGGTTCGGCGCAGTTCTTC. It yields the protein CASSRDLAGGSAQFF.

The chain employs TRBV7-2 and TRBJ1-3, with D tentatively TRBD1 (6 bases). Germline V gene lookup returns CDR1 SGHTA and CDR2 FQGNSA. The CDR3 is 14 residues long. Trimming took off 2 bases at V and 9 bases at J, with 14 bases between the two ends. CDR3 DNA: TGTGCCAGCAGCTTAATGGAGGGGGGGAGCACCATATATTTT. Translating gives CASSLMEGGSTIYF.

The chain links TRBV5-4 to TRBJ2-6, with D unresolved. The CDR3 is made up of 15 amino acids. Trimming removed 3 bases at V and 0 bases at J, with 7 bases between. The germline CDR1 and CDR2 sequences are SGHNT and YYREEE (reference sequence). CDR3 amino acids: CASSSVGSGANVLTF. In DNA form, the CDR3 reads TGTGCCAGCAGCTCGGTCGGCTCTGGGGCCAACGTCCTGACTTTC.

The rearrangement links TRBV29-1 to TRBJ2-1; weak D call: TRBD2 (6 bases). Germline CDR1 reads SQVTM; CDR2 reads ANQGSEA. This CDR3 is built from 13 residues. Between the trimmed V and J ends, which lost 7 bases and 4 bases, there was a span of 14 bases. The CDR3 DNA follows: TGCAGCGCCTTGGGGGGTTGGTACAATGAGCAGTTCTTC. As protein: CSALGGWYNEQFF.